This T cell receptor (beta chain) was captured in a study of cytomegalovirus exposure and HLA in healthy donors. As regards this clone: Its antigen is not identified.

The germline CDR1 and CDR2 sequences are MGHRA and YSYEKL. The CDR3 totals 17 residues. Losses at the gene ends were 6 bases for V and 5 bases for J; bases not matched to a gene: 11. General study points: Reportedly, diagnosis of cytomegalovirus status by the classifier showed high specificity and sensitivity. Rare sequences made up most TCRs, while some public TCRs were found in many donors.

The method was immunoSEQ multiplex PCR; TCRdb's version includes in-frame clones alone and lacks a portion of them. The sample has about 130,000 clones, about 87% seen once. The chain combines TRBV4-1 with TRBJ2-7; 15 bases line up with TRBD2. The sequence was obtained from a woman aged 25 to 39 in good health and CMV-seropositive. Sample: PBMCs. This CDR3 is CASSGGLAGGSVHEQYF. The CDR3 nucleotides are TGCGCCAGCAGTGGGGGACTAGCGGGGGGCTCAGTCCACGAGCAGTACTTC.